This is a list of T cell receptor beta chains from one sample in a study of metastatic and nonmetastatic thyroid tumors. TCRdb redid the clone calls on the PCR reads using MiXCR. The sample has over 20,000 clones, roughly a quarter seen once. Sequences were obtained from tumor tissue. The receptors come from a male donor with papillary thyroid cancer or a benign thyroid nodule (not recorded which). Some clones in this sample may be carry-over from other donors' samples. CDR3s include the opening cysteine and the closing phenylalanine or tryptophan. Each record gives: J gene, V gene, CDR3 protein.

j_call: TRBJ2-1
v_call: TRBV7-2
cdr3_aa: CASSPPSGGSYNEQFF

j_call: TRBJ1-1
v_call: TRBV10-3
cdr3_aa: CATLAAGGRTNTEAFF

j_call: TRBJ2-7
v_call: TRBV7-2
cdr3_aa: CASSFIAGQLYEQYF

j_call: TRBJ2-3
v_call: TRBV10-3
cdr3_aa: CAISSLSGSTDTQYF

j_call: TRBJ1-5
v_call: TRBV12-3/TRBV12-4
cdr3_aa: CASSSAQPQHF

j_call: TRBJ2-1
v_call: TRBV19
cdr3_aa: CASGRSGDSYNEQFF

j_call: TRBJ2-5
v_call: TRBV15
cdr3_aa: CATSRGNQETQYF

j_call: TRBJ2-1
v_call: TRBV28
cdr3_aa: CASNLGGGNEQFF

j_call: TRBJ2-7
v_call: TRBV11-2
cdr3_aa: CASSWTGSTYEQYF

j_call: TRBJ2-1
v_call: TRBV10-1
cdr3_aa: CASSVPSPPTEQFF

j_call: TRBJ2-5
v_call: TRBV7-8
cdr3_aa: CASSLSSWGLRETQYF

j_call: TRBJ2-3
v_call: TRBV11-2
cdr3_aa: CASSLASSGASTDTQYF

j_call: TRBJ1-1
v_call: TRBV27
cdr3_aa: CASSSLQGRTEAFF

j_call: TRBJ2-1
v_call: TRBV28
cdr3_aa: CASSPSTSGSGNEQFF

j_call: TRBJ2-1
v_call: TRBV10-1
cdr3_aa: CASSENHGSYNEQFF

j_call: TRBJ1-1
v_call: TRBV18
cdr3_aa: CASSPPWGGGTEAFF

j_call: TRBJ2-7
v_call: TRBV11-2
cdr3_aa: CASSLDLPSGKSYEQYF

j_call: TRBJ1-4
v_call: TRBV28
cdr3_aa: CASSSTVGYGHEKLFF

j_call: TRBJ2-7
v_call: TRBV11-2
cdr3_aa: CASSPNEAGATYEQYF

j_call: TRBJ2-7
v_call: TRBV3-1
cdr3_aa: CASSQAGDAYEQYF